The 27 T cell receptor beta chains reported below all come from one sample, sequenced in a study of blood T cell repertoires in COVID-19. Produced via immunoSEQ multiplex PCR; TCRdb's table is partial and in-frame only. This table holds about 340,000 clones, roughly nine tenths found once. The sequencing sample was made of PBMCs or T cells enriched from blood (not recorded which). The source of these receptors is a woman aged 25 to 39 who had recovered from COVID-19.

The J gene is TRBJ2-2, the V gene TRBV19; D call uncertain. With 7 bases removed from V and 4 bases from J, the gap between germline ends came to 19 bases. Germline V gene sequence: CDR1 LNHDA, CDR2 SQIVND (reference sequence). CDR3 size: 16 residues. The CDR3 DNA reads as TGTGCCAGTACCGAGTGGGCCCTTAAAGGCACCGGGGAGCTGTTTTTT. Amino acids: CASTEWALKGTGELFF. The full variable domain, completed using reference TRBV19 and TRBJ2-2, is DGGITQSPKYLFRKEGQNVTLSCEQNLNHDAMYWYRQDPGQGLRLIYYSQIVNDFQKGDIAEGYSVSREKKESFPLTVTSAQKNPTAFYLCASTEWALKGTGELFFGEGSRLTVL.

The rearrangement uses TRBV5-6 and TRBJ2-4, with TRBD1 identical over 7 bases. Germline V gives CDR1 SGHDT, CDR2 YYEEEE. The CDR3 has 13 amino acids. V trimming: 2 bases; J trimming: 7 bases; junction bases outside the gene matches: 3. In DNA form, the CDR3 reads TGTGCCAGCAGCTTCACAGGGGACAACATTCAGTACTTC. Its protein product is CASSFTGDNIQYF.

This clone was counted between two and nine times. This chain links TRBV28 with TRBJ1-5; possibly TRBD1 for D (6 bases). Trimming stripped 5 bases from V and 6 bases from J, with 11 bases between. Germline V gives CDR1 MDHEN, CDR2 SYDVKM. The CDR3 runs to 13 residues. Written as DNA, the CDR3 is TGTGCCAGCAGTGCGCCAGGGGTTCAGCCCCAGCATTTT. This gives the protein CASSAPGVQPQHF.

The V gene is TRBV28, the J gene TRBJ2-1, with D hard to call. Germline CDR1 and CDR2: MDHEN and SYDVKM. V shed 6 bases and J shed 10 bases, with 10 bases lying between them. This CDR3 has 11 residues. The CDR3 spells CASSLNMEQFF. In nucleotides, the CDR3 is TGTGCCAGCAGCTTAAATATGGAGCAGTTCTTC.

The chain uses TRBV18 and TRBJ1-6, with 8 bases matching TRBD1. There are 15 residues in the CDR3. The junction had 7 bases not matched to a gene; V was cut back by 3 bases and J by 9 bases. Germline V CDR1 and CDR2: KGHSH, LQKENI. This CDR3 is CASSPSTGAGSPLHF. For the CDR3, the DNA is TGTGCCAGCTCACCTTCGACAGGGGCTGGTTCACCCCTCCACTTT. The variable domain in full, with the rest retrieved from reference TRBV18 and TRBJ1-6, is NAGVMQNPRHLVRRRGQEARLRCSPMKGHSHVYWYRQLPEEGLKFMVYLQKENIIDESGMPKERFSAEFPKEGPSILRIQQVVRGDSAAYFCASSPSTGAGSPLHFGNGTRLTVT.

This sequence joins TRBV10-3 and TRBJ2-7; 14 nucleotides line up with TRBD2. This CDR3 has 17 residues. In germline, CDR1 is ENHRY, CDR2 SYGVKD. V gave up 10 bases and J gave up 2 bases; unmatched junction bases: 13. The CDR3 sequence: CATKSPGLAGVAYEQYF. CDR3 nucleotides: TGTGCCACCAAAAGCCCGGGACTAGCGGGAGTTGCCTACGAGCAGTACTTC.

This chain connects TRBV9 to TRBJ2-7; TRBD2 aligns across 13 bases. The CDR3 covers 15 residues. V shed 6 bases and J 7 bases; nucleotides not matched to a gene: 10. The germline V gene has CDR1 SGDLS and CDR2 YYNGEE. The CDR3 DNA sequence: TGTGCCAGCACACCCTCACTAGCGGGAGGGGCGGAGCAGTACTTC. Protein product: CASTPSLAGGAEQYF.

The chain has TRBV27 and TRBJ2-2, with TRBD2 matching over 7 bases. V gave up 6 bases and J gave up 7 bases; unmatched junction bases: 14. The V gene's germline CDR1 is MNHEY and CDR2 SMNVEV (reference sequence). The CDR3 contains 16 residues. In nucleotides, the CDR3 is TGTGCCAGCAGCCTAAAACGTGTCACTAGCGACGGGGAGCTGTTTTTT. Amino acid sequence: CASSLKRVTSDGELFF.

The chain has TRBV28 and TRBJ1-2, with 8 bases lining up with TRBD1. This CDR3 spans 13 amino acids. From germline, CDR1 is MDHEN and CDR2 SYDVKM. The trim removed 6 bases at V and 5 bases at J, leaving 5 bases unmatched. The CDR3 nucleotides are TGTGCCAGCAGCCGAGGACAGGGTTATGGCTACACCTTC. Its protein is CASSRGQGYGYTF.

V is TRBV5-6 and J is TRBJ1-5; no clear D. Trimming took 2 bases from V and 7 from J, leaving 13 bases between them. The CDR3 runs 14 residues. Germline values: CDR1 SGHDT, CDR2 YYEEEE. Here the CDR3 DNA reads TGTGCCAGCAGCTTCGGTGAGGGTACGCAGCCCCAGCATTTT. Amino acid sequence: CASSFGEGTQPQHF. Supplemented by reference TRBV5-6 and TRBJ1-5, the full variable domain reads DAGVTQSPTHLIKTRGQQVTLRCSPKSGHDTVSWYQQALGQGPQFIFQYYEEEERQRGNFPDRFSGHQFPNYSSELNVNALLLGDSALYLCASSFGEGTQPQHFGDGTRLSIL.

The rearrangement links TRBV29-1 to TRBJ2-1; 8 bases line up with TRBD1. The CDR3 sequence is 18 residues long. Looked up from germline, CDR1 is SQVTM and CDR2 is ANQGSEA. The J segment lost 5 bases and the V segment lost 6 bases, leaving 21 bases of the junction unmatched. The CDR3 region is CSVAKVGQETIRDNEQFF. DNA for the CDR3: TGCAGCGTGGCAAAAGTGGGACAGGAAACAATTCGGGACAATGAGCAGTTCTTC.

The J gene is TRBJ1-2, the V gene TRBV28, with D tentatively TRBD1 (6 bases). Per the germline V gene, CDR1 is MDHEN and CDR2 is SYDVKM. Trimming cost V 8 bases and J 9 bases, with 13 bases left between them. This CDR3 has 11 amino acids. The CDR3 spells CASLLRGSYTF. In nucleotides, the CDR3 is TGTGCCAGCCTGTTGAGGGGGAGCTACACCTTC.

This chain connects TRBV6-2 or TRBV6-3 to TRBJ1-1, with 9 positions matching TRBD1. CDR3 length: 13 residues. V trimming: 7 bases; J trimming: 8 bases; junction bases outside the gene matches: 8. Per germline, CDR1 MNHEY and CDR2 SVGEGT. In nucleotides, the CDR3 is TGTGCCAGCACCCCTAGGACAGGGGCCGAAGCTTTCTTT. As protein: CASTPRTGAEAFF.

For the CDR3, the DNA is TGCGCCAGCAGCGCCCAGGGATATGGCTACACCTTC. This codes for CASSAQGYGYTF. The chain links TRBV5-1 to TRBJ1-2; D might be TRBD1 (5 bases). The length of the CDR3 is 12 residues. The V end was cut by 4 bases, the J end by 5 bases, with 9 bases between. Germline-derived CDR1 and CDR2 are SGHRS and YFSETQ.

The rearrangement links TRBV7-3 to TRBJ1-6, with a weak D call TRBD1 (5 bases). Germline lookup yields CDR1 SGHTA and CDR2 FQGTGA. V lost 5 bases, J lost 8 bases, and 22 bases lay in between. This CDR3 contains 17 residues. CDR3 loop: CASSPGGSLSWYSPLHF. Written as DNA, the CDR3 is TGTGCCAGCAGCCCCGGGGGTAGCCTGAGTTGGTATTCACCCCTCCACTTT.

The count of this clone is one. The genes are TRBV28 and TRBJ1-2; TRBD1 is a possible D gene (5 bases). CDR3 length: 12 residues. Germline V gene lookup returns CDR1 MDHEN and CDR2 SYDVKM. Trimming cost V 5 bases and J 8 bases, with 12 bases left between them. Here the CDR3 reads CASSAPQGGYTF. The CDR3 coding sequence is TGTGCCAGCAGTGCGCCCCAGGGAGGCTACACCTTC.

The chain combines TRBV28 with TRBJ1-2; 10 bases agree with TRBD1. V lost 6 bases and J lost 8; bases outside the gene matches: 12. This CDR3 contains 15 residues. Germline V gene data show CDR1 as MDHEN and CDR2 as SYDVKM. The DNA of the CDR3 is TGTGCCAGCAGGTCTCCGGGACAGGGGATTAGGGGCTACACCTTC. Its translation is CASRSPGQGIRGYTF.

V gene TRBV7-3 combines with J gene TRBJ2-1; D is possibly TRBD1 (5 bases). Looked up from germline, CDR1 is SGHTA and CDR2 is FQGTGA. CDR3 size: 12 residues. V lost 8 bases and J 7 bases, leaving 12 bases between the germline ends. The CDR3 here is CASADRQNEQFF. CDR3 coding DNA: TGTGCCAGCGCCGATAGACAGAATGAGCAGTTCTTC.

Worth noting for this clone: Different DNA sequences within this sample yield the same CDR3. The genes are TRBV18 and TRBJ2-7; D is possibly TRBD2 (7 bases). Trimming shortened V by 3 bases and J by 0 bases, and 12 bases separated the two germline ends. Germline assignment: CDR1 KGHSH and CDR2 LQKENI. This CDR3 comprises 15 residues. The DNA of the CDR3 is TGTGCCAGCTCACCGGGGGGGGGCAGCTCCTACGAGCAGTACTTC. Protein product: CASSPGGGSSYEQYF.

The CDR3 region has the DNA TGTGCCAGCAGTTTACCGGCAGGGGAGGGACCCGGGGAGCTGTTTTTT. The encoded protein is CASSLPAGEGPGELFF. V is TRBV28 and J is TRBJ2-2; TRBD2 might be the D (7 bases). CDR3 length: 16 amino acids. The V gene lost 2 bases and the J gene lost 6 bases, with 16 bases spanning the gap. Per the germline V gene, CDR1 is MDHEN and CDR2 is SYDVKM.

This chain connects TRBV27 to TRBJ1-1, with D maybe TRBD1 (5 bases). CDR3 length equals 16 residues. V was pared by 0 bases and J by 1 base, with 12 bases between. The germline V gene has CDR1 MNHEY and CDR2 SMNVEV (reference sequence). DNA of the CDR3: TGTGCCAGCAGTTTATCTGGCCTGGGGCCGAACACTGAAGCTTTCTTT. Translated, it gives CASSLSGLGPNTEAFF.

J is TRBJ2-7 and V is TRBV25-1; 8 positions match TRBD2. The CDR3 consists of 15 residues. Losses at the gene ends were 2 bases for V and 4 bases for J; bases not matched to a gene: 7. Germline V gene sequence: CDR1 MGHDK, CDR2 SYGVNS. The CDR3 reads CASSEAAGGGYEQYF. CDR3 DNA: TGTGCCAGCAGTGAAGCGGCGGGAGGAGGATACGAGCAGTACTTC.

This chain uses TRBV18 with TRBJ2-5; a possible D gene is TRBD1 (5 bases). The CDR3 runs 13 residues. Germline V gives CDR1 KGHSH, CDR2 LQKENI. The ends were cut back, 3 bases at V and 0 bases at J, with 5 bases in the middle. The DNA for the CDR3 is TGTGCCAGCTCACCGGGGCACCAAGAGACCCAGTACTTC. This sequence encodes CASSPGHQETQYF.

This clone has only a few counts. The rearrangement links TRBV5-4 to TRBJ2-7; a weak D match, TRBD2 (5 bases). The CDR3 is 15 residues long. Trimming took off 0 bases at V and 7 bases at J, with 17 bases between the two ends. The V gene's germline CDR1 is SGHNT and CDR2 YYREEE (reference sequence). The CDR3 loop reads CASSLDGGGLREQYF. CDR3 coding DNA: TGTGCCAGCAGCTTGGATGGTGGCGGGTTGCGGGAGCAGTACTTC.

The V call is TRBV7-2, the J call TRBJ1-2; D gene ambiguous. CDR1 and CDR2 (germline): SGHTA, FQGNSA. CDR3 size: 15 residues. V was cut by 0 bases and J by 3 bases, with 11 bases left in between. The CDR3 coding sequence is TGTGCCAGCAGCTTAGCGCCCATGCCGGACTATGGCTACACCTTC. Protein product: CASSLAPMPDYGYTF.

The CDR3 DNA reads TGCGCCAGCAGCCGGACAGTAGAGCAGTTCTTC. Protein sequence: CASSRTVEQFF. The rearrangement uses TRBV5-1 and TRBJ2-1; possible D gene TRBD1, 6 bases. Germline V lookup: CDR1 SGHRS, CDR2 YFSETQ. CDR3 size: 11 residues. Trimming took 4 bases from V and 10 from J, leaving 9 bases between them.

The chain links TRBV5-1 to TRBJ1-4; TRBD1 matches 7 bases. Germline values: CDR1 SGHRS, CDR2 YFSETQ. Trimming removed 0 bases from V and 5 bases from J; junction bases left unmatched: 4. The CDR3 is 15 amino acids. The CDR3, as DNA: TGCGCCAGCAGCTTGGCCGTGGGACAGAATGAAAAACTGTTTTTT. This codes for CASSLAVGQNEKLFF. Variable domain in full (rest from reference TRBV5-1 and TRBJ1-4): KAGVTQTPRYLIKTRGQQVTLSCSPISGHRSVSWYQQTPGQGLQFLFEYFSETQRNKGNFPGRFSGRQFSNSRSEMNVSTLELGDSALYLCASSLAVGQNEKLFFGSGTQLSVL.